The present T cell receptor beta chain was sequenced within a study of Tregs in tolerant kidney transplant recipients. Related graft donors supplied nonmyeloablative bone marrow transplants, and mixed chimerism was transient. Trimming pared 0 bases from V and 2 bases from J, leaving 8 bases between. The CDR3 has 14 amino acids. Per germline, CDR1 SGHDN and CDR2 FVKESK. The method was immunoSEQ multiplex PCR; TCRdb's version includes in-frame clones alone and lacks a portion of them. The sample holds some 57,000 clones, approximately 91% seen once. This clone came up once. The clonotype originates from a human patient who received a combined kidney and bone marrow transplant. The graft donor may have given rise to some T cells. The sequences come from CD8+ T cells from blood (PBMCs), collected 24 months after the transplant. The chain combines TRBV14 with TRBJ2-7, with D perhaps TRBD1 (5 bases). CDR3 nucleotide sequence: TGTGCCAGCAGCCAAGACCCCAGGGCCTACGAGCAGTACTTC. It encodes CASSQDPRAYEQYF.